The clone carrying this TCR beta chain was seen only once. The sample is drawn from a study of blood T cell repertoires in COVID-19. Across the whole study: COVID-19 samples from acute and convalescent phases originated in the United States, Italy and Spain. In each case, the material was cDNA or gDNA derived from T cells, B-cell-depleted T cells, or PBMCs.

Original processing methods: The assay estimated nucleated cells by amplifying reference gene primers. The protocol was immunoSEQ multiplex PCR, while the TCRdb copy is restricted to in-frame clones and leaves out a portion. The V and J calls and clone size are taken from that table; D and trimming were inferred from the DNA. Seen here are about 120,000 clones, approximately 80% observed once, and the top ten hold 7.9%. V was clipped by 1 base and J by 4 bases; unmatched bases: 4. The germline CDR1 and CDR2 sequences are SGHVS and FNYEAQ. The CDR3 has 15 residues. The chain is built from TRBV7-6 and TRBJ1-5, with TRBD1 matching over 7 bases. This clonotype originated in a human donor in a cohort sampled during active COVID-19. Sequencing used peripheral blood. CDR3 amino acids: CASSLGRGPNQPQHF. DNA of the CDR3: TGTGCCAGCAGCTTAGGGAGGGGGCCTAATCAGCCCCAGCATTTT.